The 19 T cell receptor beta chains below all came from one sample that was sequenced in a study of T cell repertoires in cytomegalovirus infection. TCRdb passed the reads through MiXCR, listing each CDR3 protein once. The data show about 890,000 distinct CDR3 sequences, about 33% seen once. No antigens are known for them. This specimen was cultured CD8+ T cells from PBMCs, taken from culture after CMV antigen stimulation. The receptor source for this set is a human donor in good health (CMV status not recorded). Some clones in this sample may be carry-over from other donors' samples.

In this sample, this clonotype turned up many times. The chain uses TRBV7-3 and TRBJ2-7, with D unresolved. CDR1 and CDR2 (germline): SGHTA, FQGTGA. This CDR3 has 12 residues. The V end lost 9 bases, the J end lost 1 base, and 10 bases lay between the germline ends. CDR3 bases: TGTGCCAGTGGTACTCCATCCTACGAGCAGTACGTC. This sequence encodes CASGTPSYEQYV.

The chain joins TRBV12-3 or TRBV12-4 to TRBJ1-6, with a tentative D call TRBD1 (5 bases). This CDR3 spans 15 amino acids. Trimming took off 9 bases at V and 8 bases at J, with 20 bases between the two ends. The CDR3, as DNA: TGTGCCAGTTTAAAGGCGGCAGGGAGGGATTCACCCCTCCACTTT. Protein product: CASLKAAGRDSPLHF.

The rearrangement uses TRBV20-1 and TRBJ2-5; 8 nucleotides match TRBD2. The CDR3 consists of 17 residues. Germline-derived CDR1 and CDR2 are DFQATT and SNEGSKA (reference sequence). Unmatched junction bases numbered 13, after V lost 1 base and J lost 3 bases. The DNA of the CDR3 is TGCAGTGCTAGAGCCTCGAGCCAGACGGGGGGGGAAGAGACCCAGTACTTC. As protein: CSARASSQTGGEETQYF.

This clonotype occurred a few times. The DNA of the CDR3 is TGTGCCAGCAGCTTGTGGTTCCGGAGGGACGGAGTAAACTATGGCTACACCTTC. It codes for CASSLWFRRDGVNYGYTF. The chain uses TRBV5-6 and TRBJ1-2; D may be TRBD1 (5 bases). Germline V gene lookup returns CDR1 SGHDT and CDR2 YYEEEE. Trimming took off 1 base at V and 2 bases at J, with 21 bases between the two ends. The CDR3 has 18 residues. Full variable domain (missing parts from reference TRBV5-6 and TRBJ1-2): DAGVTQSPTHLIKTRGQQVTLRCSPKSGHDTVSWYQQALGQGPQFIFQYYEEEERQRGNFPDRFSGHQFPNYSSELNVNALLLGDSALYLCASSLWFRRDGVNYGYTFGSGTRLTVV.

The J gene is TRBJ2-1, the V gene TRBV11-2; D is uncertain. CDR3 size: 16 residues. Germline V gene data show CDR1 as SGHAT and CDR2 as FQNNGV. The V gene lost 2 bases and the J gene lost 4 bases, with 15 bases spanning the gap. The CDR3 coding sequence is TGTGCCAGCAGCTTATTTGTGGGTCCGCCTTACAATGAGCAGTTCTTC. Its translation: CASSLFVGPPYNEQFF.

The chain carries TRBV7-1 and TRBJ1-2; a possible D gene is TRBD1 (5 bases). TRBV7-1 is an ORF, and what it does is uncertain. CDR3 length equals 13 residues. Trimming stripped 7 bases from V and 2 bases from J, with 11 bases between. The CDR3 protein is CASKTGGNYGYTF. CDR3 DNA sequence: TGTGCCAGCAAGACGGGGGGGAACTATGGCTACACCTTC.

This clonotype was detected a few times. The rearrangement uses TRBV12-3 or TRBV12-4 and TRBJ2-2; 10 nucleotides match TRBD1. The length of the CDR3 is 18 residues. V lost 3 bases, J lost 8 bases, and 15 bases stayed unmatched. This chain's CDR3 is CASSFFLVVTGGEGELFF. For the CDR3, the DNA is TGTGCCAGCAGTTTTTTTTTGGTGGTGACAGGGGGCGAAGGGGAGCTGTTTTTT.

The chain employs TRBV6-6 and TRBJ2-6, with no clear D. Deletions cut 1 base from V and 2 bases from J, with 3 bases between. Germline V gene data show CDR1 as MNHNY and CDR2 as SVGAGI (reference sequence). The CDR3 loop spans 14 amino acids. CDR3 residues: CASSYYPGANVLTF. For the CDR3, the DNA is TGTGCCAGCAGTTACTACCCTGGGGCCAACGTCCTGACTTTC.

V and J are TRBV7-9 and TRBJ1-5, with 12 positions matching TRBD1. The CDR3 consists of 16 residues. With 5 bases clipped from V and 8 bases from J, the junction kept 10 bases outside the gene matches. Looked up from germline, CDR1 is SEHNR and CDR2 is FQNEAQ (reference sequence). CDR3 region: CASSRGTGGFDEPQHF. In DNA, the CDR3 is TGTGCCAGCAGCCGAGGGACAGGGGGCTTTGATGAGCCCCAGCATTTT.

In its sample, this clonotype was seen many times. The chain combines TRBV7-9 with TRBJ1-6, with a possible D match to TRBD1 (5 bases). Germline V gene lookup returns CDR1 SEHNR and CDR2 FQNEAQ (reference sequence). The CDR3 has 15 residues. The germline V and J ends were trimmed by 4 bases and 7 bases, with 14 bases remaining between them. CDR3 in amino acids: CASSYRQSPNSPLHF. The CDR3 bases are TGTGCCAGCAGCTATCGACAGAGCCCAAATTCACCCCTCCACTTT.

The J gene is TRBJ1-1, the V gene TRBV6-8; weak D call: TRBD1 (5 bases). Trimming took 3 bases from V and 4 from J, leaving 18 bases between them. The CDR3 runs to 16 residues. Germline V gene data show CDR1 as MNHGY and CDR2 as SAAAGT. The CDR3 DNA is TGTGCCAGCAGTTATATACCCGGCAGGGCCCCCACTGAAGCTTTCTTT. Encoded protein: CASSYIPGRAPTEAFF.

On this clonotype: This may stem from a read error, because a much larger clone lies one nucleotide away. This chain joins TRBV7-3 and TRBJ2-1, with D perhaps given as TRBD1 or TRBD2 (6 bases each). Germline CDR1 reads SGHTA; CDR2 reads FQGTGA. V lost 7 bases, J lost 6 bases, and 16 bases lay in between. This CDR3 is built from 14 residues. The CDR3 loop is CASNTDSGANEQFF. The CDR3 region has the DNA TGTGCCAGCAACACGGACTCGGGGGCCAATGAGCAGTTCTTC.

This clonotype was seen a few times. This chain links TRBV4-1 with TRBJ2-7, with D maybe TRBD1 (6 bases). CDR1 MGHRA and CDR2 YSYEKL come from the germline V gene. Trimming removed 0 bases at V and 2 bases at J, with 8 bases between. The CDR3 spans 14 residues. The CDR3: CASSQDYRAYEQYF. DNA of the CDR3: TGCGCCAGCAGCCAAGACTACAGGGCCTACGAGCAGTACTTC.

The CDR3 DNA reads TGCGCCAGCAGCGACCGGCCAAGGTACACCGGGGAGCTGTTTTTT. This sequence encodes CASSDRPRYTGELFF. The chain uses TRBV5-1 and TRBJ2-2; D call uncertain. Trimming took off 4 bases at V and 3 bases at J, with 13 bases between the two ends. The V gene's germline CDR1 is SGHRS and CDR2 YFSETQ. The CDR3 length is 15 residues.

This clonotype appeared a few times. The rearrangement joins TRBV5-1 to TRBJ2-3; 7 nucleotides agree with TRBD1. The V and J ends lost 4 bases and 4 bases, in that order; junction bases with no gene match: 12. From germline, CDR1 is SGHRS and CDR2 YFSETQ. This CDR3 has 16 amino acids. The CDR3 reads CASSQPRQGSPDTQYF. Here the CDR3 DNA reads TGCGCCAGCAGCCAACCGCGACAGGGTAGCCCAGATACGCAGTATTTT.

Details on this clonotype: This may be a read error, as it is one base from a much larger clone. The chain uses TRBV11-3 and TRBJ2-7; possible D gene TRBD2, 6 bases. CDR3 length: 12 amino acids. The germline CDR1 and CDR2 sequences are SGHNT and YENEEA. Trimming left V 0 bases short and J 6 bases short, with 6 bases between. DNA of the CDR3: TGTGCCAGCAGCTTAGACGGGGGCGAGCAGTACTTC. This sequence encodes CASSLDGGEQYF. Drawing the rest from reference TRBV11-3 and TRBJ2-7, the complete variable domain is EAGVVQSPRYKIIEKKQPVAFWCNPISGHNTLYWYLQNLGQGPELLIRYENEEAVDDSQLPKDRFSAERLKGVDSTLKIQPAELGDSAVYLCASSLDGGEQYFGPGTRLTVT.

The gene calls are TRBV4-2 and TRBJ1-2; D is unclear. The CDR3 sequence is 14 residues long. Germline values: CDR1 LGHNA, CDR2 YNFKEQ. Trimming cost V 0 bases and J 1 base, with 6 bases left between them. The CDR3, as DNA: TGTGCCAGCAGCCAAGAGGCGCTTAACTATGGCTACACCTTC. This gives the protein CASSQEALNYGYTF.

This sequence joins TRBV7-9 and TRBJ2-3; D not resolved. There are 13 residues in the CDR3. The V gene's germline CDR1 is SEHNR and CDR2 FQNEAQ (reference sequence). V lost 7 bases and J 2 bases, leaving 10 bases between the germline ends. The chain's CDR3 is CASIGRFTDTQYF. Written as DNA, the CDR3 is TGTGCCAGCATCGGCAGGTTCACAGATACGCAGTATTTT.

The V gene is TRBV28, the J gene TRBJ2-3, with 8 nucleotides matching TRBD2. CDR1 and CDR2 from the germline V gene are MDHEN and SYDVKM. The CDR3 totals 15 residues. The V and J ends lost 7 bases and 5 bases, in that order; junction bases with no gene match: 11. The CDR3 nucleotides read TGTGCCAGCACCGTCGGGGGGGCCTTTGGAGATACGCAGTATTTT. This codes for CASTVGGAFGDTQYF.